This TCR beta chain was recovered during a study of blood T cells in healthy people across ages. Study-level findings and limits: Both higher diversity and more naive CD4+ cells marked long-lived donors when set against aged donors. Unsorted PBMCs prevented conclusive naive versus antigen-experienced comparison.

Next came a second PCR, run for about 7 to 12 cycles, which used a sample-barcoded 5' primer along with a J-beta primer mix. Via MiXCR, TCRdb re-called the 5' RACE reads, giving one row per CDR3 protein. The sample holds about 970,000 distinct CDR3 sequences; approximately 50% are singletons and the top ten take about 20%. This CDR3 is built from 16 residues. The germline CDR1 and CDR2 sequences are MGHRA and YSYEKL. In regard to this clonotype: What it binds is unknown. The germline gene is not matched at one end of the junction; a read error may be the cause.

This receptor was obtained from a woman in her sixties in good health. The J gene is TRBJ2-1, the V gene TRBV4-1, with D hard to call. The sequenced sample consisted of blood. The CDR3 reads CAGSQGMGGGYNEQFF. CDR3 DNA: TGCGCCGGCAGCCAAGGAATGGGCGGCGGCTACAATGAGCAGTTCTTC.